What follows describes a single T cell receptor (beta chain). Its antigen remains unidentified. The sample holds no much larger clone one base away, and base qualities are not on file. The data belong to a study of OX40 agonist ivuxolimab in advanced cancers. Some background on the complete study: Ivuxolimab was a fully human IgG2 agonistic monoclonal antibody targeting the costimulatory receptor OX40 (CD134). In the dose-escalation cohort, more than 75% of patients were male, and the mean age was roughly 60 years, with a range of 23 to 79. Prior anti-PD-1, anti-PD-L1 or anti-CTLA-4 therapy was permitted, and checkpoint inhibitors had been received by about 36% of dose-escalation patients. The point of sequencing TCRbeta in the periphery was to test whether ivuxolimab changed TCR sequence diversity and drove clonal T-cell expansion. Of the roughly 54 dose-escalation patients, hepatocellular carcinoma was present in roughly 19, melanoma in about 15, renal cell carcinoma in 9 and head and neck cancer in 9. Partial responses were achieved by three dose-escalation patients, of whom one had hepatocellular carcinoma and two had cutaneous melanoma. Intravenous ivuxolimab was administered to patients every 2 weeks at six dose levels: 0.01, 0.1, 0.3, 1.5, 3 and 10 mg/kg. The paper covers the monotherapy dose-escalation part of the phase I ivuxolimab trial, which included N of about 50 patients. Overall study results and their limits: After ivuxolimab, expanded clones were on average more numerous among CD8+ T cells than among CD4+ T cells. In the 0.1-3.0 mg/kg groups, partial responders had among the lowest normalized peripheral clonal expansion, particularly in CD8+ T cells. The antigen specificity of the clonally expanded peripheral T cells was not determined. Clonal expansion of both CD4+ and CD8+ blood T cells was observed from baseline to week 6 at doses 0.1 to 3.0 mg/kg. Low levels of normalized T-cell clonal expansion were also shown by some nonresponding patients.

Patients with autoimmune disease history or receiving systemic immunosuppression were excluded from the trial. Peripheral blood for TCR sequencing was collected from all dose cohorts at baseline, on cycle 4 day 1, and on cycle 7 day 1. Samples came from an open-label, multicenter, first-in-human phase I dose-escalation trial of ivuxolimab. The trial enrolled adults with locally advanced or metastatic head and neck squamous cell, hepatocellular, melanoma or renal cell carcinoma. Before TCR sequencing, CD4+ T cells and CD8+ T cells were sorted from peripheral blood as separate populations. From the germline V gene, CDR1 is SGHTA and CDR2 is FQGTGA. The CDR3, from cysteine to phenylalanine, totals 15 residues. The entry retains the CDR3 DNA only, 45 bases that are in frame from base 1. A distance of 13 bases separates the germline ends of V and J, which lose 5 bases and 2 bases respectively. To sequence the TCRbeta CDR3 region, genomic DNA was isolated from the sorted cells. The immunoSEQ Assay was used to sequence the TCRbeta CDR3 regions. In its TCRdb copy, this immuneACCESS table keeps in-frame sequences only and misses some clones. Where compared with another copy, unresolved V genes explain less than half of these, and the others have no known cause. The sample records more than 100,000 clones, about 93% of which are singletons. The ten top clones hold over 0.8% of the sample.

This material consisted of CD4+ or CD8+ T cells sorted from blood, taken in a trial of the OX40 agonist ivuxolimab. Recombination linked TRBV7-3 to TRBJ2-1; the D gene is possibly TRBD1, with 6 bases matching. The origin of this receptor is an adult with an advanced solid tumor such as melanoma, head and neck, liver or kidney cancer. The CDR3 corresponds to CASSAQGKAYNEQFF. The sequenced DNA is TGTGCCAGCAGCGCCCAGGGGAAAGCCTACAATGAGCAGTTCTTC.